This T cell receptor (beta chain) derives from a study of blood T cell repertoires in COVID-19. About the research overall: The study drew acute and convalescent COVID-19 samples from the United States, Italy and Spain.

The V gene lost 4 bases and the J gene lost 4 bases, with 14 bases spanning the gap. CDR1 SGHRS and CDR2 YFSETQ come from the germline V gene. The CDR3 covers 14 residues. The assay was immunoSEQ multiplex PCR, and TCRdb's table has in-frame clones only and misses some. The profile covers about 66,000 clones, with roughly nine tenths appearing a single time and 6% to 9.5% taken by the ten largest. Sequencing used peripheral blood. This receptor was obtained from a human donor in a cohort sampled during active COVID-19. The V gene is TRBV5-1, the J gene TRBJ1-2; maybe TRBD1 (5 bases). CDR3 sequence reads: CASSQTTESYGYTF. Here the CDR3 DNA reads TGCGCCAGCAGCCAAACGACAGAGAGCTATGGCTACACCTTC.